A single sample gave rise to the 31 T cell receptor beta chains below, sequenced in a study of PD-1 blockade in classical Hodgkin lymphoma. Every single patient, without exception, relapsed after autologous stem cell transplantation, and brentuximab vedotin exposure varied. CD8+ T cells were isolated from thawed PBMCs by magnetic negative selection. Profiling relied on immunoSEQ multiplex PCR, and the TCRdb table lists in-frame clones only, not all of them. This repertoire shows roughly 1,900 clones, approximately 84% found once; its top ten account for 9.4%. The material was CD8+ T cells from blood, obtained at baseline. The receptor source for this set is a human donor with classical Hodgkin lymphoma.

The table lists this clone with a count of one. The rearrangement uses TRBV23-1 and TRBJ1-2; D is possibly TRBD1 (6 bases). TRBV23-1 is identified as an open reading frame with a role that is uncertain. The CDR3 has 15 amino acids. V gave up 4 bases and J gave up 7 bases, with 19 bases separating them. CDR3 amino acids: CASSPHRAPSSGYTF. The CDR3 nucleotides read TGCGCCAGCAGTCCTCACAGGGCCCCTAGTTCTGGCTACACCTTC.

The chain carries TRBV5-5 and TRBJ2-2, with 12 bases fitting TRBD1. There are 17 residues in the CDR3. The trim removed 2 bases at V and 5 bases at J, leaving 7 bases unmatched. CDR1 and CDR2 from the germline V gene are SGHKS and YYEKEE (reference sequence). The CDR3 region is CASSFRGQGAMTGELFF. CDR3 sequence (DNA): TGTGCCAGCAGCTTTAGGGGACAGGGGGCGATGACCGGGGAGCTGTTTTTT. The complete variable domain, with remaining parts taken from reference TRBV5-5 and TRBJ2-2, reads DAGVTQSPTHLIKTRGQQVTLRCSPISGHKSVSWYQQVLGQGPQFIFQYYEKEERGRGNFPDRFSARQFPNYSSELNVNALLLGDSALYLCASSFRGQGAMTGELFFGEGSRLTVL.

The chain carries TRBV15 and TRBJ1-1, with 8 bases lining up with TRBD1. CDR3 length: 13 amino acids. The trim removed 4 bases at V and 11 bases at J, leaving 9 bases unmatched. Looked up from germline, CDR1 is LNHNV and CDR2 is YYDKDF (reference sequence). This CDR3 is CATSNVWDRWAFF. DNA for the CDR3: TGTGCCACCAGCAACGTTTGGGACAGGTGGGCTTTCTTT. The complete variable domain, with remaining parts taken from reference TRBV15 and TRBJ1-1, reads DAMVIQNPRYQVTQFGKPVTLSCSQTLNHNVMYWYQQKSSQAPKLLFHYYDKDFNNEADTPDNFQSRRPNTSFCFLDIRSPGLGDTAMYLCATSNVWDRWAFFGQGTRLTVV.

The DNA for the CDR3 is TGTGCCAGCAGCTTAGGAAGAAGGGGGGCCACCCACTATGGCTACACCTTC. Its translation: CASSLGRRGATHYGYTF. The genes are TRBV13 and TRBJ1-2, with D possibly being TRBD1 (6 bases). The CDR3 is 17 residues long. Germline CDR1 reads PRHDT; CDR2 reads FYEKMQ (reference sequence). Trimming shortened V by 0 bases and J by 3 bases, and 17 bases separated the two germline ends.

The chain couples TRBV5-4 to TRBJ2-7; the match to TRBD2 covers 10 bases. The junction had 14 bases not matched to a gene; V was cut back by 0 bases and J by 2 bases. Germline lookup yields CDR1 SGHNT and CDR2 YYREEE (reference sequence). The CDR3 is 19 amino acids. The CDR3 here is CASSLGVWPGTSDPYEQYF. In DNA, the CDR3 is TGTGCCAGCAGCTTGGGGGTCTGGCCCGGGACTAGCGACCCCTACGAGCAGTACTTC.

The rearrangement joins TRBV4-1 to TRBJ1-2; D may be TRBD1 (5 bases). The germline V gene encodes CDR1 MGHRA and CDR2 YSYEKL. V shed 0 bases and J shed 8 bases, with 19 bases lying between them. This CDR3 has 16 amino acids. The CDR3 bases are TGCGCCAGCAGCCAAGATACCTTGGAGAGGAGGGACGGCTACACCTTC. Encoded protein: CASSQDTLERRDGYTF.

CDR3 DNA sequence: TGTGCCAGCAGCGGCGAAGGGCCGGGAGGGGGAAACACCATATATTTT. Translation: CASSGEGPGGGNTIYF. V and J are TRBV7-9 and TRBJ1-3, with D unresolved. The germline V gene encodes CDR1 SEHNR and CDR2 FQNEAQ (reference sequence). The CDR3 spans 16 residues. Trimming stripped 5 bases from V and 4 bases from J, with 18 bases between.

CDR3 residues: CASTTGTANTGELFF. The CDR3 bases are TGTGCCAGCACGACCGGGACAGCGAACACCGGGGAGCTGTTTTTT. The rearrangement joins TRBV27 to TRBJ2-2, with 7 bases identical to TRBD1. The CDR3 contains 15 residues. J was trimmed by 0 bases and V by 7 bases; bases with no gene match: 5. Looked up from germline, CDR1 is MNHEY and CDR2 is SMNVEV (reference sequence).

The chain recombines TRBV7-9 with TRBJ2-7; TRBD2 matches at 7 bases. The CDR3 runs 15 residues. V was clipped by 5 bases and J by 3 bases; unmatched bases: 10. Germline CDR1 SEHNR, CDR2 FQNEAQ (reference sequence). The CDR3 loop is CASSLGGSGVYEQYF. DNA for the CDR3: TGTGCCAGCAGCCTCGGGGGGAGCGGGGTCTACGAGCAGTACTTC.

The chain couples TRBV5-6 to TRBJ1-1; 7 positions agree with TRBD1. The J segment lost 11 bases and the V segment lost 0 bases, leaving 10 bases of the junction unmatched. This CDR3 comprises 14 residues. CDR1 is SGHDT and CDR2 is YYEEEE in the germline V gene. CDR3 residues: CASSLGGDRGVAFF. CDR3 nucleotides: TGTGCCAGCAGCTTGGGGGGGGACAGAGGGGTTGCTTTCTTT. Supplemented by reference TRBV5-6 and TRBJ1-1, the full variable domain reads DAGVTQSPTHLIKTRGQQVTLRCSPKSGHDTVSWYQQALGQGPQFIFQYYEEEERQRGNFPDRFSGHQFPNYSSELNVNALLLGDSALYLCASSLGGDRGVAFFGQGTRLTVV.

The chain carries TRBV10-2 and TRBJ2-3; D may be TRBD1 (6 bases). Looked up from germline, CDR1 is WSHSY and CDR2 is SAAADI. CDR3 length: 16 amino acids. Trimming left V 0 bases short and J 2 bases short, with 12 bases between. CDR3 region: CASSESRTVNTDTQYF. DNA for the CDR3: TGCGCCAGCAGTGAGTCGAGGACAGTTAACACAGATACGCAGTATTTT.

The chain combines TRBV27 with TRBJ1-5; TRBD1 is a possible D gene (5 bases). This CDR3 region has 14 residues. Germline V gives CDR1 MNHEY, CDR2 SMNVEV (reference sequence). V was pared by 8 bases and J by 0 bases, with 11 bases between. The CDR3 sequence is CASSGGYSNQPQHF. Here the CDR3 DNA reads TGTGCCAGCTCCGGGGGGTATAGCAATCAGCCCCAGCATTTT.

The chain carries TRBV19 and TRBJ2-7; 12 bases match TRBD1. This CDR3 is built from 14 residues. In germline, CDR1 is LNHDA, CDR2 SQIVND (reference sequence). The junction had 10 bases not matched to a gene; V was cut back by 10 bases and J by 6 bases. CDR3 residues: CANTGTGGRFEQYF. Here the CDR3 DNA reads TGTGCCAATACCGGGACAGGGGGCAGGTTCGAGCAGTACTTC. Together with reference TRBV19 and TRBJ2-7, the CDR3 gives the full variable domain: DGGITQSPKYLFRKEGQNVTLSCEQNLNHDAMYWYRQDPGQGLRLIYYSQIVNDFQKGDIAEGYSVSREKKESFPLTVTSAQKNPTAFYLCANTGTGGRFEQYFGPGTRLTVT.

The V gene is TRBV5-4, the J gene TRBJ2-4; TRBD2 agrees at 7 bases. Germline loops: CDR1 SGHNT, CDR2 YYREEE (reference sequence). The V and J ends lost 2 bases and 6 bases, in that order; junction bases with no gene match: 8. The CDR3 spans 15 residues. The CDR3, as DNA: TGTGCCAGCAGCTTTCAAGGGAGGGCCCTAAACATTCAGTACTTC. Its protein is CASSFQGRALNIQYF.

The chain uses TRBV15 and TRBJ1-5; D is unresolved. CDR1 is LNHNV, CDR2 YYDKDF, per germline (reference sequence). The CDR3 is made up of 15 amino acids. The ends were cut back, 0 bases at V and 5 bases at J, with 11 bases in the middle. The CDR3, as DNA: TGTGCCACCAGCAGAGATCTCGGGTCTTATCAGCCCCAGCATTTT. Protein sequence: CATSRDLGSYQPQHF.

J is TRBJ2-7 and V is TRBV28; D is possibly TRBD2 (6 bases). Deletions cut 6 bases from V and 0 bases from J, with 12 bases between. From germline, CDR1 is MDHEN and CDR2 SYDVKM. CDR3 length equals 14 residues. Here the CDR3 DNA reads TGTGCCAGCAGGGGTGAGCGGGCCTCCTACGAGCAGTACTTC. Translating it yields CASRGERASYEQYF.

The chain combines TRBV5-5 with TRBJ2-1; D ambiguous. Trimming removed 0 bases at V and 7 bases at J, with 8 bases between. The germline CDR1 and CDR2 sequences are SGHKS and YYEKEE (reference sequence). The CDR3 is 13 residues long. As DNA, the CDR3 is TGTGCCAGCAGCTTGGGCATGGGAAATGAGCAGTTCTTC. This encodes CASSLGMGNEQFF.

The V call is TRBV19, the J call TRBJ2-1; a weak D match, TRBD2 (5 bases). Germline V gives CDR1 LNHDA, CDR2 SQIVND (reference sequence). V was trimmed by 3 bases and J by 2 bases, leaving 8 bases between them. This CDR3 comprises 14 residues. The CDR3 sequence is CASSISGAYNEQFF. The CDR3 nucleotides read TGTGCCAGTAGTATCTCCGGGGCCTACAATGAGCAGTTCTTC.

This clone was picked up one time. The chain uses TRBV14 and TRBJ2-5, with 7 bases identical to TRBD1. Germline V gene sequence: CDR1 SGHDN, CDR2 FVKESK. V lost 0 bases, J lost 6 bases, and 7 bases stayed unmatched. This CDR3 comprises 15 residues. CDR3 nucleotide sequence: TGTGCCAGCAGCCAAGAGTTGGACAGGTGGAAGACCCAGTACTTC. Encoded protein: CASSQELDRWKTQYF.

This chain uses TRBV27 with TRBJ2-2; D gene unclear. Germline-derived CDR1 and CDR2 are MNHEY and SMNVEV (reference sequence). With 5 bases removed from V and 0 bases from J, the gap between germline ends came to 7 bases. This CDR3 is 14 amino acids long. The CDR3 loop reads CASSPGSNTGELFF. CDR3 in DNA: TGTGCCAGCAGTCCGGGTTCGAACACCGGGGAGCTGTTTTTT.

This clone has a handful of counts. The chain couples TRBV9 to TRBJ1-2; the D is unclear. The CDR3 consists of 15 residues. Per germline, CDR1 SGDLS and CDR2 YYNGEE. Trimming left V 0 bases short and J 4 bases short, with 13 bases between. CDR3 coding DNA: TGTGCCAGCAGCGTAGCTAACCCAGGCAGCTATGGCTACACCTTC. Protein sequence: CASSVANPGSYGYTF.

This sequence joins TRBV7-7 and TRBJ2-5; possible D gene TRBD2, 6 bases. Germline CDR1 reads SSHAT; CDR2 reads FNYEAQ (reference sequence). CDR3 length equals 13 residues. Trimming took off 5 bases at V and 3 bases at J, with 10 bases between the two ends. The CDR3 bases are TGTGCCAGCAGCCGCAGACTAGAAGAGACCCAGTACTTC. It is translated as CASSRRLEETQYF.

The chain links TRBV5-4 to TRBJ1-2, with 12 bases that match TRBD1. This CDR3 spans 16 amino acids. CDR1 and CDR2 (germline): SGHNT, YYREEE (reference sequence). V trimming: 0 bases; J trimming: 5 bases; junction bases outside the gene matches: 5. This CDR3 is CASSLVGTGGLYGYTF. Written as DNA, the CDR3 is TGTGCCAGCAGCTTGGTAGGGACAGGGGGCTTGTATGGCTACACCTTC. Together with reference TRBV5-4 and TRBJ1-2, the CDR3 gives the full variable domain: ETGVTQSPTHLIKTRGQQVTLRCSSQSGHNTVSWYQQALGQGPQFIFQYYREEENGRGNFPPRFSGLQFPNYSSELNVNALELDDSALYLCASSLVGTGGLYGYTFGSGTRLTVV.

This chain connects TRBV9 to TRBJ2-1; D is ambiguous. The CDR3 length is 15 residues. Trimming left V 3 bases short and J 1 base short, with 11 bases between. The V gene's germline CDR1 is SGDLS and CDR2 YYNGEE. The CDR3 nucleotides read TGTGCCAGCAGCGCAACGGTTGGATCCTACAATGAGCAGTTCTTC. It encodes CASSATVGSYNEQFF.

The chain combines TRBV27 with TRBJ2-2; 8 bases match TRBD2. Germline V CDR1 and CDR2: MNHEY, SMNVEV (reference sequence). The trim removed 4 bases at V and 5 bases at J, leaving 9 bases unmatched. The CDR3 is 16 amino acids. The CDR3 protein is CASSSPGGAWTGELFF. The CDR3 nucleotides read TGTGCCAGCAGTTCTCCGGGGGGGGCTTGGACCGGGGAGCTGTTTTTT.

The chain employs TRBV21-1 and TRBJ2-1; TRBD2, the D gene given by the table, was not confirmed from the DNA. TRBV21-1 is listed as a pseudogene. This CDR3 contains 18 residues. The CDR3 DNA follows: TGTGCCAGCTATTTGGTCGGCGGGCCCGAGGGATTGAACAATGAGCAGTTCTTC. Amino acids: CASYLVGGPEGLNNEQFF.

V and J are TRBV7-2 and TRBJ2-7; D call uncertain. The CDR3 loop spans 16 amino acids. Germline CDR1 is SGHTA and CDR2 is FQGNSA. The ends were cut back, 3 bases at V and 1 base at J, with 16 bases in the middle. CDR3 sequence (DNA): TGTGCCAGCAGCTTCCTTAGCACGGTATTTTCCTACGAGCAGTACTTC. It yields the protein CASSFLSTVFSYEQYF.

The J gene is TRBJ1-4, the V gene TRBV7-9; D gene unclear. The germline V gene has CDR1 SEHNR and CDR2 FQNEAQ (reference sequence). The V and J ends lost 0 bases and 6 bases respectively, with 8 bases between them. The length of the CDR3 is 14 residues. The CDR3 bases are TGTGCCAGCAGCTTAGCGGAACCGGATGAAAAACTGTTTTTT. It encodes CASSLAEPDEKLFF.

The V and J genes are TRBV12-5 and TRBJ2-1; D assignment may be TRBD1 or TRBD2 (5 bases each). With 0 bases removed from V and 9 bases from J, the gap between germline ends came to 18 bases. The germline V gene has CDR1 LGHNT and CDR2 FRNRAP. The CDR3 extends over 16 amino acids. The CDR3 DNA reads TGTGCTAGTGGTTTGGTAAATGGGGGACCGGACTTTGAGCAGTTCTTC. Residues: CASGLVNGGPDFEQFF.

This chain connects TRBV28 to TRBJ1-1; D is ambiguous. V lost 2 bases and J 1 base, leaving 8 bases between the germline ends. Germline V gene data show CDR1 as MDHEN and CDR2 as SYDVKM. The CDR3 runs 14 residues. DNA for the CDR3: TGTGCCAGCAGTTTAGAAGCGGAGAACACTGAAGCTTTCTTT. Translation gives CASSLEAENTEAFF.

The rearrangement uses TRBV2 and TRBJ1-5; D is possibly TRBD1 (5 bases). CDR3 length: 13 amino acids. V dropped 6 bases and J dropped 7 bases, with 13 bases sitting between them. Germline values: CDR1 SNHLY, CDR2 FYNNEI. The CDR3 sequence is CASSGAPWQPQHF. The CDR3 DNA follows: TGTGCCAGCAGCGGGGCCCCCTGGCAGCCCCAGCATTTT.